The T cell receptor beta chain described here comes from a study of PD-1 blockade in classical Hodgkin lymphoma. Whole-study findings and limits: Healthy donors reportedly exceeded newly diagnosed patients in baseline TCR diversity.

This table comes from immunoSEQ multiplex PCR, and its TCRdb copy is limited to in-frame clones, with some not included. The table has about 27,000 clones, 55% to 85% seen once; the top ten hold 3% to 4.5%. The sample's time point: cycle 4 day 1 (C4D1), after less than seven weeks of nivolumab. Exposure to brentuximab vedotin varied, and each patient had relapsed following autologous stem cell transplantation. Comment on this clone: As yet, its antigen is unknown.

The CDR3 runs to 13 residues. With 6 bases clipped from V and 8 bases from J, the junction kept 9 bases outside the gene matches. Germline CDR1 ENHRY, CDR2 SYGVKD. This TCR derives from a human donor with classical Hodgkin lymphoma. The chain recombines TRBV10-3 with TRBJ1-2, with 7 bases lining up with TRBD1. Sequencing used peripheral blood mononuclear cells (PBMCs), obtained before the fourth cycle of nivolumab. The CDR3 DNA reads TGTGCCATCAGAGTACAGGGGCCCGGGGGCTACACCTTC. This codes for CAIRVQGPGGYTF.